The clone carrying this T cell receptor (beta chain) was counted a single time. Its specificity is not known. The data originate from a study of OX40 agonist ivuxolimab in advanced cancers. Study at large: With a range of roughly 20 to 79, age averaged approximately 54 years, and around 83% were male. Enrollees could have had prior anti-PD-1, anti-PD-L1 or anti-CTLA-4 therapy, which 40% to 45% had received. General observations from the study: CD8+ T cells were the subset that, on average, had more expanded clones than CD4+. What antigens the expanded peripheral T cells recognized was never established.

V was trimmed by 5 bases and J by 3 bases, leaving 20 bases between them. CDR3 length: 16 residues. Per the germline V gene, CDR1 is SGHTA and CDR2 is FQGNSA. TCRdb's copy holds only in-frame clones and misses some; the assay was immunoSEQ multiplex PCR. Of approximately 61,000 clones listed, about 91% are singletons. This sequence joins TRBV7-2 and TRBJ2-7; TRBD1 is a possible D gene (5 bases). Source: CD4+ or CD8+ T cells sorted from blood, taken in a trial of the OX40 agonist ivuxolimab. This clonotype was sampled from an adult with an advanced solid tumor such as melanoma, head and neck, liver or kidney cancer. The CDR3 DNA reads TGTGCCAGCAGCCCACATATTAGGGGTTTTATCTACGAGCAGTACTTC. This sequence encodes CASSPHIRGFIYEQYF.